This T cell receptor beta chain was found in a study of shared clonotypes between healthy human individuals. About the study: Sampling drew on donors who were a couple of women and a few men aged 18 to 49.

Germline CDR1 and CDR2: MGHRA and YSYEKL. Trimming removed 2 bases from V and 0 bases from J, with 7 bases in between. The CDR3 covers 14 residues. Each subset's genomic DNA was split evenly across several immunoSEQ plates. Assay: immunoSEQ multiplex PCR; the TCRdb copy retains only in-frame clones and omits some. The top ten hold around 0.35% of the sample, which has 2 million to 2.5 million clones, under 95% seen once. This clone came up a few times. Antigen: not known. Study-level results: When naive CD4 clonotypes were compared across a few donors, approximately 4.9% were shared.

Sequenced material: naive CD4+ T cells from PBMCs. The subset denotes: CD45RA+ positively selected. The source is a man aged 18 to 30 in good health. Some clones in this sample may be carry-over from other donors' samples. The gene calls are TRBV4-1 and TRBJ1-1; no clear D. The CDR3 bases are TGCGCCAGCAGCCAACACGGAGTGAACACTGAAGCTTTCTTT. It specifies CASSQHGVNTEAFF.